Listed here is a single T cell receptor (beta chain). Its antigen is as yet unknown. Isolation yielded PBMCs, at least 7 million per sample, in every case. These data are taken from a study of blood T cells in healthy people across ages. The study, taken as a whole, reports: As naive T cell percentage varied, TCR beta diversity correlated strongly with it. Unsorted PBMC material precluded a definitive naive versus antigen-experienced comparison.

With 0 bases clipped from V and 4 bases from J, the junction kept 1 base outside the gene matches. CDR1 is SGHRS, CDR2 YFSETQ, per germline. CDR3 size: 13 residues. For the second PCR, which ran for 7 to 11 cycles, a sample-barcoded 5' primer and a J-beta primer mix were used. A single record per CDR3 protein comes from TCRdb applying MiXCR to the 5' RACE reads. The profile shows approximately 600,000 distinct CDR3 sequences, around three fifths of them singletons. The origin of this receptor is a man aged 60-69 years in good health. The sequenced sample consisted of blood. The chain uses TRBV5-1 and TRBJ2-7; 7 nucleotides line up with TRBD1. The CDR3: CASSLGDRYEQYF. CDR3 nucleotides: TGCGCCAGCAGCTTGGGGGACAGATACGAGCAGTACTTC.